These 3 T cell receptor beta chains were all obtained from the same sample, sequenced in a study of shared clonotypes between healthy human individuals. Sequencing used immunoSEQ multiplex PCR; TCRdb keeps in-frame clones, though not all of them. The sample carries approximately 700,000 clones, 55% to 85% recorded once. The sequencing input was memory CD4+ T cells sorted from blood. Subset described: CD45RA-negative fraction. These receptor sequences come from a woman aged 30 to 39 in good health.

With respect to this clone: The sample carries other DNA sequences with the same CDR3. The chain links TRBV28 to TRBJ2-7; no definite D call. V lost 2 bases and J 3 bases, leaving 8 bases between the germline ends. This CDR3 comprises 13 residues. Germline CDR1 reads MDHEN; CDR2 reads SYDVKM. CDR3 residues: CASSLVGSYEQYF. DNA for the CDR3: TGTGCCAGCAGTTTAGTCGGAAGCTACGAGCAGTACTTC.

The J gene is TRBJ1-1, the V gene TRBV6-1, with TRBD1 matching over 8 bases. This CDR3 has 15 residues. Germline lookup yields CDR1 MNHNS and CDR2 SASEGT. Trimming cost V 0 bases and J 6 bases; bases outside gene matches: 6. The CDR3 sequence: CASSEAGQVGPEAFF. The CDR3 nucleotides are TGTGCCAGCAGTGAAGCGGGACAGGTGGGCCCTGAAGCTTTCTTT.

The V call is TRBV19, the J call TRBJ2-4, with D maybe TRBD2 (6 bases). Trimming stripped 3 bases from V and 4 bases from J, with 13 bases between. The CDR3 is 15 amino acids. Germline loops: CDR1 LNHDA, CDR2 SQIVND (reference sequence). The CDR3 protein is CASSIGWGDKNIQYF. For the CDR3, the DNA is TGTGCCAGTAGTATTGGGTGGGGGGATAAAAACATTCAGTACTTC.